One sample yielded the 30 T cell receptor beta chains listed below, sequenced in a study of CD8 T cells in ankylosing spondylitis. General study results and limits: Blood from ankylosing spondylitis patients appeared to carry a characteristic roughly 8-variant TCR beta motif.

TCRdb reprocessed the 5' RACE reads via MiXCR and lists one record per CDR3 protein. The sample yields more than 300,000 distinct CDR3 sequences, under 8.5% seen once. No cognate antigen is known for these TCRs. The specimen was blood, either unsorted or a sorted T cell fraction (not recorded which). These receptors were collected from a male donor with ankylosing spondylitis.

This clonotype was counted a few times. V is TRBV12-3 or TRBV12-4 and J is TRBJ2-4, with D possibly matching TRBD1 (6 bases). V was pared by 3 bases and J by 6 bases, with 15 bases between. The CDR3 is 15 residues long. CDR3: CASSFAGAIGNIQYF. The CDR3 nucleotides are TGTGCCAGCAGTTTCGCAGGGGCGATCGGAAACATTCAGTACTTC.

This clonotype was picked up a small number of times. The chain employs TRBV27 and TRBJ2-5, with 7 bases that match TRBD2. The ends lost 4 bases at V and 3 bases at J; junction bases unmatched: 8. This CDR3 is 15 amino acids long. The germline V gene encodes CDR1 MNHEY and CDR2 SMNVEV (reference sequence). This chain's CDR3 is CASSWTSGRKETQYF. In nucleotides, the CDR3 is TGTGCCAGCAGTTGGACTAGTGGTAGGAAAGAGACCCAGTACTTC.

The DNA of the CDR3 is TGCAGTGCTAGAGATGAGGACAGGGCCTACGAGCAGTACTTC. Amino acids: CSARDEDRAYEQYF. This chain uses TRBV20-1 with TRBJ2-7; 8 nucleotides match TRBD1. V shed 0 bases and J 2 bases; nucleotides not matched to a gene: 3. Germline CDR1 reads DFQATT; CDR2 reads SNEGSKA (reference sequence). The CDR3 runs to 14 residues.

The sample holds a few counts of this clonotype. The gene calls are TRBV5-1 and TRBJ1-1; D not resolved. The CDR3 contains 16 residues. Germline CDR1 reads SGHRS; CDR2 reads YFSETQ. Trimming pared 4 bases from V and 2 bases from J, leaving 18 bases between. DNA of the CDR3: TGCGCCAGCAGCCCGGGGTTTGGAGATTTTAACACTGAAGCTTTCTTT. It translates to CASSPGFGDFNTEAFF.

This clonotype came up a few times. CDR3 region: CASSDLTNTGELFF. The CDR3 DNA reads TGTGCCAGCAGCGATCTTACGAACACCGGGGAGCTGTTTTTT. The V call is TRBV21-1, the J call TRBJ2-2. TRBV21-1 corresponds to a pseudogene. The CDR3 loop spans 14 amino acids.

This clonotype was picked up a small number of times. CDR3 sequence reads: CASSSPTGGGELFF. In nucleotides, the CDR3 is TGTGCCAGCAGCTCACCCACGGGTGGCGGGGAGCTGTTTTTT. This chain connects TRBV7-9 to TRBJ2-2; D uncertain. CDR1 and CDR2 (germline): SEHNR, FQNEAQ (reference sequence). CDR3 size: 14 residues. V was cut by 4 bases and J by 7 bases, with 13 bases left in between.

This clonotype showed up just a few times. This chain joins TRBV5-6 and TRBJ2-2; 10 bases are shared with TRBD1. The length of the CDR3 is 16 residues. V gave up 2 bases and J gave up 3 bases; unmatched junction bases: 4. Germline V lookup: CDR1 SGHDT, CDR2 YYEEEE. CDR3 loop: CASSLLGTGDTGELFF. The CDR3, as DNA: TGTGCCAGCAGCTTACTCGGGACAGGGGACACCGGGGAGCTGTTTTTT.

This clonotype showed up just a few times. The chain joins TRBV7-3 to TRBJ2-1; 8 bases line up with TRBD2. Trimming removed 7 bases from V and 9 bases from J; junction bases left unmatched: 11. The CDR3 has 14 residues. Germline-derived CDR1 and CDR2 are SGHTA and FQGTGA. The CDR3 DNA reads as TGTGCCAGCACTGCGGCGGGAGGCGTCGGTGAGCAGTTCTTC. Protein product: CASTAAGGVGEQFF. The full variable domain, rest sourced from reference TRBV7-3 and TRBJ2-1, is GAGVSQTPSNKVTEKGKYVELRCDPISGHTALYWYRQSLGQGPEFLIYFQGTGAADDSGLPNDRFFAVRPEGSVSTLKIQRTERGDSAVYLCASTAAGGVGEQFFGPGTRLTVL.

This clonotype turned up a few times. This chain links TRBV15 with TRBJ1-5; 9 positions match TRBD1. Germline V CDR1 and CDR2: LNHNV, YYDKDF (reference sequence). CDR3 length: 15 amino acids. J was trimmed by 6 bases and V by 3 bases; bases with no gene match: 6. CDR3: CATSREGQGLQPQHF. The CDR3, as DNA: TGTGCCACCAGCAGGGAGGGACAGGGACTTCAGCCCCAGCATTTT.

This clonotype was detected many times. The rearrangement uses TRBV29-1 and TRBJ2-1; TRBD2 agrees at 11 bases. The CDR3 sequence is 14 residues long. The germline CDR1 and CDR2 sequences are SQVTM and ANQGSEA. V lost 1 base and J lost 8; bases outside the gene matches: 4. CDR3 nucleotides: TGCAGCGTTGAAGGTAGCGGGAGGGCAGATGAGCAGTTCTTC. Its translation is CSVEGSGRADEQFF.

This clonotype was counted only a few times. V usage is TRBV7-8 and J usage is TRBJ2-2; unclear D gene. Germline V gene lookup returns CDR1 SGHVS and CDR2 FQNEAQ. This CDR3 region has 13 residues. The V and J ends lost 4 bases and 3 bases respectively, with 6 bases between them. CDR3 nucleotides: TGTGCCAGCAGCTATGCTCACACCGGGGAGCTGTTTTTT. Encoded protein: CASSYAHTGELFF.

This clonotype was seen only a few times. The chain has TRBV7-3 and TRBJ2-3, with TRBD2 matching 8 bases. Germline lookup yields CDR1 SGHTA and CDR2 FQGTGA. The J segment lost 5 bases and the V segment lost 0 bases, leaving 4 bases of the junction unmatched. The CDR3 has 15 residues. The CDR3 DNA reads TGTGCCAGCAGCTTAACGCAGCGGGAGATAGATACGCAGTATTTT. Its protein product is CASSLTQREIDTQYF. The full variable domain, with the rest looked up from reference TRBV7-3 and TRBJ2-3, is GAGVSQTPSNKVTEKGKYVELRCDPISGHTALYWYRQSLGQGPEFLIYFQGTGAADDSGLPNDRFFAVRPEGSVSTLKIQRTERGDSAVYLCASSLTQREIDTQYFGPGTRLTVL.

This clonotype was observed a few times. CDR3 sequence reads: CASSLGRTANTGELFF. CDR3 DNA sequence: TGCGCCAGCAGCTTAGGACGGACAGCGAACACCGGGGAGCTGTTTTTT. J is TRBJ2-2 and V is TRBV5-1; D may be TRBD1 (6 bases). Trimming took off 2 bases at V and 0 bases at J, with 11 bases between the two ends. The CDR3 extends over 16 amino acids. Germline lookup yields CDR1 SGHRS and CDR2 YFSETQ.

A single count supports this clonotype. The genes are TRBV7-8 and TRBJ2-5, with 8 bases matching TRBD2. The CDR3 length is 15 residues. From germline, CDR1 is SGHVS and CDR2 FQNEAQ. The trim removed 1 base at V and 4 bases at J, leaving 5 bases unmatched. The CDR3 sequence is CASSLVIAGGETQYF. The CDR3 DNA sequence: TGTGCCAGCAGCTTAGTAATTGCGGGAGGAGAGACCCAGTACTTC.

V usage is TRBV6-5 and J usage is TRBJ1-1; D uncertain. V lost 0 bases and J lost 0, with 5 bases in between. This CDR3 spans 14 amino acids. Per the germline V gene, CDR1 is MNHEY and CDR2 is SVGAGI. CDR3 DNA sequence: TGTGCCAGCAGTTACTCCACCCTGAACACTGAAGCTTTCTTT. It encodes CASSYSTLNTEAFF.

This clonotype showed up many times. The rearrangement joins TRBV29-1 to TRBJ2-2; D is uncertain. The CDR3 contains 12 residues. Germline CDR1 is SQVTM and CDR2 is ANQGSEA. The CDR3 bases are TGCGTGGCGGCCTCGAACACCGGGGAGCTGTTTTTT. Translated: CVAASNTGELFF.

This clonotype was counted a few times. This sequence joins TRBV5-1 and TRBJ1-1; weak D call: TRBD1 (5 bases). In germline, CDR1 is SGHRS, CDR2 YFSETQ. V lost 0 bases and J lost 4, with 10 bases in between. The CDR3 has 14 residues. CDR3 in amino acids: CASSLGQGFTEAFF. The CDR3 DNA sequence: TGCGCCAGCAGCTTGGGTCAGGGCTTCACTGAAGCTTTCTTT.

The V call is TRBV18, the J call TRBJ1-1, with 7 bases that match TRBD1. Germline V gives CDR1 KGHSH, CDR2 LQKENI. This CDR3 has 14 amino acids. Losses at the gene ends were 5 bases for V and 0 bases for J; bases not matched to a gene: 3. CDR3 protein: CASSGDRLNTEAFF. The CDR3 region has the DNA TGTGCCAGCTCAGGGGACAGATTGAACACTGAAGCTTTCTTT.

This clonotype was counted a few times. The CDR3 nucleotides read TGCGCCAGCAGCCAAGAGGCCAGGGGATTCCACGAGCAGTACTTC. It translates to CASSQEARGFHEQYF. V is TRBV4-3 and J is TRBJ2-7; tentative D call: TRBD1 (6 bases). The length of the CDR3 is 15 residues. CDR1 and CDR2 from the germline V gene are LGHNA and YSLEER. V shed 0 bases and J shed 5 bases, with 14 bases lying between them.

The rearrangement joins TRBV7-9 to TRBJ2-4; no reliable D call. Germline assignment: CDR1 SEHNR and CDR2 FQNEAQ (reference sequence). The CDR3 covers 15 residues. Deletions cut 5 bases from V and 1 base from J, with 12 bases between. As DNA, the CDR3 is TGTGCCAGCAGCCTACCTGGGGTCGCCAAAAACATTCAGTACTTC. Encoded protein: CASSLPGVAKNIQYF.

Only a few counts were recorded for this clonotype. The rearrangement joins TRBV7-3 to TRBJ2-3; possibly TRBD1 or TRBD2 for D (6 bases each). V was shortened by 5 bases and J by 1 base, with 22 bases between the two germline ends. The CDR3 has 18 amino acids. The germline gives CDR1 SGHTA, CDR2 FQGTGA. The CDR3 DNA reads TGTGCCAGCAGCACCCCGGAGGGGGACCTAGCCCGCACAGATACGCAGTATTTT. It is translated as CASSTPEGDLARTDTQYF.

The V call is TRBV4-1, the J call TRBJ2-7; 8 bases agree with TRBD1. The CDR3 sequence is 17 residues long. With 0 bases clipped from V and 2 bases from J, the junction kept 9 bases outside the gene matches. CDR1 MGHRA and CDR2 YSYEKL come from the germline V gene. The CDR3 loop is CASSQDPPGGIPYEQYF. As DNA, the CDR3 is TGCGCCAGCAGCCAAGATCCTCCAGGGGGCATACCCTACGAGCAGTACTTC.

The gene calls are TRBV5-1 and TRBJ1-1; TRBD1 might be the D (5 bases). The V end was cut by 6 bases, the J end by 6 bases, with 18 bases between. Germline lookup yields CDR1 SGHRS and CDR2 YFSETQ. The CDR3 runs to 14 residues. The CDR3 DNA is TGCGCCAGCACCACAGGATGGCGGGGGTCTGAAGCTTTCTTT. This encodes CASTTGWRGSEAFF. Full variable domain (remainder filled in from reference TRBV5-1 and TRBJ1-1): KAGVTQTPRYLIKTRGQQVTLSCSPISGHRSVSWYQQTPGQGLQFLFEYFSETQRNKGNFPGRFSGRQFSNSRSEMNVSTLELGDSALYLCASTTGWRGSEAFFGQGTRLTVV.

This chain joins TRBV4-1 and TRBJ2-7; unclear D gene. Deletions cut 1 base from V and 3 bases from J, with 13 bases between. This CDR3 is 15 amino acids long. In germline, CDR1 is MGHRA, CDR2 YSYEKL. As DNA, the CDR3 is TGCGCCAGCAGCCAAGGACCGTTTCGTTTCTACGAGCAGTACTTC. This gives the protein CASSQGPFRFYEQYF.

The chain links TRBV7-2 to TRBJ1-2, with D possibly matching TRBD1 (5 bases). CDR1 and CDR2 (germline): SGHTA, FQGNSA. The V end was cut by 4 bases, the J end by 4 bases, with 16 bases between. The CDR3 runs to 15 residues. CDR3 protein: CASSSSAGARYGYTF. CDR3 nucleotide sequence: TGTGCCAGCAGCTCGTCCGCTGGGGCCCGCTATGGCTACACCTTC.

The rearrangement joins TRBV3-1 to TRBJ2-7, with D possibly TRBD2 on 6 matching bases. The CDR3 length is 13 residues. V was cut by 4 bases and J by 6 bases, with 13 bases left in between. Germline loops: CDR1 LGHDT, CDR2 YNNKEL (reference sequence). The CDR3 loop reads CASSPQVGGEQYF. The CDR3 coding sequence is TGTGCCAGCAGCCCCCAAGTGGGGGGCGAGCAGTACTTC.

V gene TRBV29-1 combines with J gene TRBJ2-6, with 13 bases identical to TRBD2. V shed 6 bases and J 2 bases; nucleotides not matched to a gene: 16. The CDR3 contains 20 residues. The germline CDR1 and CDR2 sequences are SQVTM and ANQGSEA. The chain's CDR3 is CSVTRSGLAGVGPGANVLTF. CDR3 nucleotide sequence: TGCAGCGTGACGCGCTCTGGACTAGCGGGAGTTGGTCCTGGGGCCAACGTCCTGACTTTC.

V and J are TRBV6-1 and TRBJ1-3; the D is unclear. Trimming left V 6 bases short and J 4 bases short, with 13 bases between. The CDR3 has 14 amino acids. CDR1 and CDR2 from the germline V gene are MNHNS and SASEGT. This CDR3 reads CASSRRASGNTIYF. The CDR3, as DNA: TGTGCCAGCAGCCGCCGGGCCTCAGGAAACACCATATATTTT.

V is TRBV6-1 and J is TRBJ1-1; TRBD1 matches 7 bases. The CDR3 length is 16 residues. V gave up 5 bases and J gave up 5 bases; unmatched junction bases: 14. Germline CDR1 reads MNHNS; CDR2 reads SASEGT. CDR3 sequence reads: CASSPAEGQPGTEAFF. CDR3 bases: TGTGCCAGCAGTCCCGCAGAGGGACAGCCGGGTACTGAAGCTTTCTTT.

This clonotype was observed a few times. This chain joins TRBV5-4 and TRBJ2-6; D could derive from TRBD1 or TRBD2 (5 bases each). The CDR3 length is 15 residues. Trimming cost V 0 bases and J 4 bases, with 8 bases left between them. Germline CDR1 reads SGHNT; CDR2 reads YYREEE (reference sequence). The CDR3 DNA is TGTGCCAGCAGCTTGGCTCGGGACGGGGCCAACGTCCTGACTTTC. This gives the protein CASSLARDGANVLTF.